This TCR beta chain comes out of a study of OX40 agonist ivuxolimab in advanced cancers. Study context: Prior therapy, whether anti-PD-1, anti-PD-L1 or anti-CTLA-4, was allowed, and about 40% had some. In three patients, partial responses were observed, one with hepatocellular carcinoma and two with cutaneous melanoma. General observations from the study: Some patients without response likewise showed low normalized clonal expansion.

V was pared by 1 base and J by 4 bases, with 2 bases of the junction left unmatched. The CDR3 contains 15 residues. CDR1 and CDR2 from the germline V gene are SGHRS and YFSETQ. Sequencing was performed with immunoSEQ multiplex PCR; in TCRdb, only in-frame clones are kept and a portion is missing. The repertoire holds 65,000 to 95,000 clones, with about nine tenths as singletons. Only one count was recorded for this clone. The antigen is not known. The source of this sequence is an adult with an advanced solid tumor such as melanoma, head and neck, liver or kidney cancer. The chain couples TRBV5-1 to TRBJ2-5; 12 bases map to TRBD2. The sample consisted of CD4+ or CD8+ T cells sorted from blood, taken in a trial of the OX40 agonist ivuxolimab. The CDR3 is CASSLTSGGPETQYF. The CDR3 nucleotides are TGCGCCAGCAGCTTGACTAGCGGGGGGCCAGAGACCCAGTACTTC. The full variable domain, completed using reference TRBV5-1 and TRBJ2-5, is KAGVTQTPRYLIKTRGQQVTLSCSPISGHRSVSWYQQTPGQGLQFLFEYFSETQRNKGNFPGRFSGRQFSNSRSEMNVSTLELGDSALYLCASSLTSGGPETQYFGPGTRLLVL.